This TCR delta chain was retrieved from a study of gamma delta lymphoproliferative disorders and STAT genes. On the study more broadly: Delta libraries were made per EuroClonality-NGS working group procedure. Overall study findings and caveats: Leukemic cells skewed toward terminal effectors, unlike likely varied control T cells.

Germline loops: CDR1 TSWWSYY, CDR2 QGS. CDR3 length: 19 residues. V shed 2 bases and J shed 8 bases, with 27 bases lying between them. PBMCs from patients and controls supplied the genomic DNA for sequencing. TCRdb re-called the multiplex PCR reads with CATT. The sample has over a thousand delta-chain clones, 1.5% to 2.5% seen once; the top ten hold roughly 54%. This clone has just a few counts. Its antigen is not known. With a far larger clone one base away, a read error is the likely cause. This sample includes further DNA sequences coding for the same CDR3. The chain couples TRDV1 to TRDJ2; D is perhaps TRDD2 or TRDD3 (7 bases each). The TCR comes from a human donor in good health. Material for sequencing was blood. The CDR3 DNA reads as TGTGCTCTTGGGGAAATAGCCTTCCTCCATGTACTGGGGAGGGCACAACTCTTCTTT. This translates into CALGEIAFLHVLGRAQLFF.